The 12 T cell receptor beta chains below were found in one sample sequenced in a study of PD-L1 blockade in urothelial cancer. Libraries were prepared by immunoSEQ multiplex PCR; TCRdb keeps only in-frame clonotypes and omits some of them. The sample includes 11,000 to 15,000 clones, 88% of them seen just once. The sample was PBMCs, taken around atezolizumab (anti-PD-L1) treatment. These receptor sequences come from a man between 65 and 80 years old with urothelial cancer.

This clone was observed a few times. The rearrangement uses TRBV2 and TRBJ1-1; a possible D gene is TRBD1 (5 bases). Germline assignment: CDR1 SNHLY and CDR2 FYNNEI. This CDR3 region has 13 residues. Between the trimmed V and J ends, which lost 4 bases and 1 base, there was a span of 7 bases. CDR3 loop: CASSGTQNTEAFF. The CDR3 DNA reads TGTGCCAGCAGTGGGACACAGAACACTGAAGCTTTCTTT.

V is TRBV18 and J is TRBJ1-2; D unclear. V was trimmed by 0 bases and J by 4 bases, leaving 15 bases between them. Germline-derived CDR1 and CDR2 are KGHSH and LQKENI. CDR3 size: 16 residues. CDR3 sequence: CASSPPVTGLIYGYTF. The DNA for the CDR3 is TGTGCCAGCTCACCACCGGTTACGGGGTTGATCTATGGCTACACCTTC.

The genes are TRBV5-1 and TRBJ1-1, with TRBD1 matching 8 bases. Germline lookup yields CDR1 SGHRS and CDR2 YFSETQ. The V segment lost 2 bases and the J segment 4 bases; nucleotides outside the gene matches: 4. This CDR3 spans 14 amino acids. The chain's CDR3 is CASSLGQGFTEAFF. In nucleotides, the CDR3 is TGCGCCAGCAGCTTAGGACAGGGTTTCACTGAAGCTTTCTTT.

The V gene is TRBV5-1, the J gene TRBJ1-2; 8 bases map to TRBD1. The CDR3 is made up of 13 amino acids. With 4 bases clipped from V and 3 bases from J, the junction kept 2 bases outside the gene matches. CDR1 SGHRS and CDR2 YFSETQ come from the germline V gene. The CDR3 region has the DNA TGCGCCAGCAGCGAACAGGGGGACTATGGCTACACCTTC. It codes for CASSEQGDYGYTF.

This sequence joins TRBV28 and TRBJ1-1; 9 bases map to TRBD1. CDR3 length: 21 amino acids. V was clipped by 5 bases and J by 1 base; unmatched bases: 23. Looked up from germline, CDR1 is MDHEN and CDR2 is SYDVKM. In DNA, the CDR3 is TGTGCCAGCAGTCTAACACCCAGGACAGGGGTTCGTTGGTGGGGGAACACTGAAGCTTTCTTT. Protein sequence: CASSLTPRTGVRWWGNTEAFF.

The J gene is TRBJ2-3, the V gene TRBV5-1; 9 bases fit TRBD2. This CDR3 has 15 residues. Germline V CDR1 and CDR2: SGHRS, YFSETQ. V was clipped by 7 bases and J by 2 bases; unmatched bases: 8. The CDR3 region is CASLRAGGATDTQYF. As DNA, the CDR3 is TGCGCCAGCCTTAGGGCGGGGGGGGCCACAGATACGCAGTATTTT.

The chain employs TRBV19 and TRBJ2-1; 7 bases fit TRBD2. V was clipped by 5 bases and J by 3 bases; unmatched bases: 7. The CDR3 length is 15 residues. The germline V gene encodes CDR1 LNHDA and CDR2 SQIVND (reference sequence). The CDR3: CASSAGGTFYNEQFF. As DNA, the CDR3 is TGTGCCAGTAGTGCCGGGGGGACGTTCTACAATGAGCAGTTCTTC. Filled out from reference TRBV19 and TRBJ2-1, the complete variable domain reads DGGITQSPKYLFRKEGQNVTLSCEQNLNHDAMYWYRQDPGQGLRLIYYSQIVNDFQKGDIAEGYSVSREKKESFPLTVTSAQKNPTAFYLCASSAGGTFYNEQFFGPGTRLTVL.

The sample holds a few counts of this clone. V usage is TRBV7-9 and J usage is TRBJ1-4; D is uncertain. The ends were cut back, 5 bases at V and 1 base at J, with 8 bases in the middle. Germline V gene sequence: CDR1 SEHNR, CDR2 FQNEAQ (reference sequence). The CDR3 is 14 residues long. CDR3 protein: CASSGDGTNEKLFF. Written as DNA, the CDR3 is TGTGCCAGCAGCGGAGACGGAACTAATGAAAAACTGTTTTTT.

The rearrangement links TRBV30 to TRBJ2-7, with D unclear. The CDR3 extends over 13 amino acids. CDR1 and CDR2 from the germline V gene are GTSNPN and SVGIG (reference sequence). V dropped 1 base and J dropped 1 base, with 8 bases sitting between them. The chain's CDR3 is CAWSGGKSYEQYF. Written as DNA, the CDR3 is TGTGCCTGGAGTGGCGGAAAATCCTACGAGCAGTACTTC.

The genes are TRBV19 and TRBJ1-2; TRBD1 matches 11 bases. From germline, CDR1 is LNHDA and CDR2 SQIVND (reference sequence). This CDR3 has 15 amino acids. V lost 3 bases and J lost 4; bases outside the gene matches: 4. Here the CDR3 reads CASSIGTGGSYGYTF. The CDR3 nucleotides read TGTGCCAGTAGTATCGGGACAGGGGGGAGCTATGGCTACACCTTC.

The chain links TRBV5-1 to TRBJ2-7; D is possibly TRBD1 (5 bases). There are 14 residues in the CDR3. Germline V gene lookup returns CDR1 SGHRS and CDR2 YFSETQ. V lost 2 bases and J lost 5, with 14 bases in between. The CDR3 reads CASSFRLGDHEQYF. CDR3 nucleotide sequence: TGCGCCAGCAGCTTTAGGTTAGGGGATCACGAGCAGTACTTC.

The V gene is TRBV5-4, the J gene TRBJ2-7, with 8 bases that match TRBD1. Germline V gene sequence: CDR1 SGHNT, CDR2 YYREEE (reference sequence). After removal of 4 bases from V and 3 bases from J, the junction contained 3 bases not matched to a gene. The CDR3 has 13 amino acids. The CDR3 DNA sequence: TGTGCCAGCAGCCGGGACAGGAACTACGAGCAGTACTTC. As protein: CASSRDRNYEQYF.